This T cell receptor beta chain was obtained from a study of cytomegalovirus exposure and HLA in healthy donors. Study observations and caveats: Reports described diagnosis of cytomegalovirus status by the classifier as highly specific and sensitive. In a later analysis, DRB1 alleles had the most associated TCRs; HLA-C alleles the fewest. Most of the CMV-associated TCR beta chains (in a later analysis) appeared to be HLA-restricted. A few CMV-associated chains proved CMV antigen-specific in vitro.

PCR employed 60 Vbeta and 13 Jbeta primers. TCRdb's table, derived via immunoSEQ multiplex PCR, lists solely in-frame clones and lacks some. The data show 120,000 or so clones, about 80% seen once. CDR1 is MNHNY and CDR2 is SVGAGI in the germline V gene (reference sequence). V gave up 6 bases and J gave up 7 bases, with 10 bases separating them. The CDR3 has 12 amino acids. Concerning this clone: Its antigen remains unknown.

V gene TRBV6-6 combines with J gene TRBJ1-5; D is unresolved. The source of this sequence is a human donor in good health. Source material: PBMCs. CDR3 sequence: CASRGSLQPQHF. In nucleotides, the CDR3 is TGTGCCAGCAGGGGCTCATTACAGCCCCAGCATTTT.